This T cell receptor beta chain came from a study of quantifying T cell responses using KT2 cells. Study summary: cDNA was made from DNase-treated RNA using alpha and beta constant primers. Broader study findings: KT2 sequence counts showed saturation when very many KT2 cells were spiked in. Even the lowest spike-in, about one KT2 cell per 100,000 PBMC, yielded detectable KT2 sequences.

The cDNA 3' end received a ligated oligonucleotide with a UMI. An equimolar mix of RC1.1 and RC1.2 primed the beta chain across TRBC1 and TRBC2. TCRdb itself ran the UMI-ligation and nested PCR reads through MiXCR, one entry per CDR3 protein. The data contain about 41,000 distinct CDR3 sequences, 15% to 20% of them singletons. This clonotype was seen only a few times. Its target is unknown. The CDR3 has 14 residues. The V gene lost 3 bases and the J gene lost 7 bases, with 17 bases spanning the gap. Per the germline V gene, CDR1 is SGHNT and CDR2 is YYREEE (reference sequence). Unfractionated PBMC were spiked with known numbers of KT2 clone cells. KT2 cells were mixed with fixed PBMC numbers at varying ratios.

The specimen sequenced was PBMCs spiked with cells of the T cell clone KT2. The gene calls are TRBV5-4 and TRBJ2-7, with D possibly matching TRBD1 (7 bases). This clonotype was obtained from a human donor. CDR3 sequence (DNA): TGTGCCAGCAGCTCCCCAGGGGGGTTAGGAGAGCAGTACTTC. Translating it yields CASSSPGGLGEQYF.